Below, one T cell receptor beta chain is given with its context. This specimen belongs to a study of T cell changes during pregnancy in multiple sclerosis. Here immunoSEQ multiplex PCR was the method, and the copy in TCRdb shows in-frame clones only, minus some. The sample holds 35,000 or so clones, about 92% seen once. The CDR3 covers 15 residues. V was pared by 6 bases and J by 7 bases, with 7 bases of the junction left unmatched. CDR1 is LNHDA, CDR2 SQIVND, per germline (reference sequence). This chain connects TRBV19 to TRBJ1-5; 12 nucleotides agree with TRBD1. This TCR came from a female donor in good health, enrolled as a control in a pregnancy study. The input for sequencing was CD4+ T cells from peripheral blood mononuclear cells, taken after pregnancy. CDR3 nucleotides: TGTGCCAGTAGATGGGGACAGGGGGCAAGCCAGCCCCAGCATTTT. Amino acid sequence: CASRWGQGASQPQHF.